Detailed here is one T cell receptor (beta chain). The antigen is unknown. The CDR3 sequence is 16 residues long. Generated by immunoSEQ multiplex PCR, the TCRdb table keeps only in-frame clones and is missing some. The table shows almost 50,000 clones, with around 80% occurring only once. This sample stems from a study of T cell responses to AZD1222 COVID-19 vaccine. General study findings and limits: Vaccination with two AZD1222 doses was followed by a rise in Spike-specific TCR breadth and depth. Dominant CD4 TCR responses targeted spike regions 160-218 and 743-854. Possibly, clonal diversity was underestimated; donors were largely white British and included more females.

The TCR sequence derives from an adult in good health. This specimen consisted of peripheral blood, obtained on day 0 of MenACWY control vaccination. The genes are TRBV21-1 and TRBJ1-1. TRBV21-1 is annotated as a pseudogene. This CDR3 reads CASSKAEWEGNTEAFF. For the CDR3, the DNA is TGTGCCAGCAGCAAAGCGGAGTGGGAGGGGAACACTGAAGCTTTCTTT.